Below are 8 T cell receptor beta chains sequenced from a single sample in a study of early stage breast cancer tumors. TCRdb's copy holds only in-frame clones and misses some; the assay was immunoSEQ multiplex PCR. Altogether over 6,500 clones are present, approximately 66% being singletons, with the ten largest covering roughly 7%. Sequencing input: breast tumor tissue. The receptors shown here come from a person aged 70 to 80 with breast cancer.

J is TRBJ2-7 and V is TRBV10-3, with TRBD1 matching over 9 bases. Germline trimming cut 4 bases from V and 3 bases from J; bases unmatched to any gene: 7. The CDR3 covers 15 residues. In germline, CDR1 is ENHRY, CDR2 SYGVKD. CDR3 nucleotide sequence: TGTGCCATCAGTGCCCCGGGACAGGGAATCTACGAGCAGTACTTC. Translating it yields CAISAPGQGIYEQYF.

The genes are TRBV9 and TRBJ2-2, with D perhaps matching TRBD1 (6 bases). Trimming left V 2 bases short and J 6 bases short, with 11 bases between. There are 14 residues in the CDR3. The V gene's germline CDR1 is SGDLS and CDR2 YYNGEE. CDR3 region: CASSVLQGAGELFF. CDR3 DNA sequence: TGTGCCAGCAGCGTTCTACAGGGAGCCGGGGAGCTGTTTTTT.

The chain's CDR3 is CASMRGKRGKGNTEAFF. The CDR3 nucleotides read TGCGCCAGCATGCGAGGTAAAAGGGGGAAGGGTAACACTGAAGCTTTCTTT. The V call is TRBV10-1, the J call TRBJ1-1, with D possibly TRBD1 on 6 matching bases. Deletions cut 7 bases from V and 2 bases from J, with 23 bases between. The CDR3 consists of 17 residues. Germline V lookup: CDR1 WNHNN, CDR2 SYGVQD (reference sequence).

This clone was picked up a small number of times. J is TRBJ1-1 and V is TRBV2; D is ambiguous. Germline V gene data show CDR1 as SNHLY and CDR2 as FYNNEI. CDR3 length equals 13 residues. V lost 6 bases to trimming and J lost 0 bases, with 8 bases between them. Written as DNA, the CDR3 is TGTGCCAGCAGGTACGGGATGAACACTGAAGCTTTCTTT. Protein product: CASRYGMNTEAFF. Supplemented by reference TRBV2 and TRBJ1-1, the full variable domain reads EPEVTQTPSHQVTQMGQEVILRCVPISNHLYFYWYRQILGQKVEFLVSFYNNEISEKSEIFDDQFSVERPDGSNFTLKIRSTKLEDSAMYFCASRYGMNTEAFFGQGTRLTVV.

This clone has a handful of counts. V is TRBV7-2 and J is TRBJ2-2; TRBD2 matches at 12 bases. Trimming cost V 3 bases and J 8 bases; bases outside gene matches: 4. Germline CDR1 SGHTA, CDR2 FQGNSA. This CDR3 contains 15 residues. CDR3 DNA: TGTGCCAGCAGCTTCCTAGCGGGGGGGCTGGGGGAGCTGTTTTTT. Protein sequence: CASSFLAGGLGELFF.

The chain links TRBV5-6 to TRBJ1-1, with a weak D call TRBD1 (6 bases). CDR1 SGHDT and CDR2 YYEEEE come from the germline V gene. This CDR3 is built from 13 residues. Trimming shortened V by 0 bases and J by 3 bases, and 6 bases separated the two germline ends. The CDR3 region is CASSLDRDTEAFF. CDR3 coding DNA: TGTGCCAGCAGCTTGGACAGGGACACTGAAGCTTTCTTT.

The rearrangement joins TRBV4-2 to TRBJ1-6, with 7 bases identical to TRBD1. The junction had 8 bases not matched to a gene; V was cut back by 0 bases and J by 6 bases. There are 17 residues in the CDR3. Germline V CDR1 and CDR2: LGHNA, YNFKEQ. This CDR3 is CASSQEFRGFANSPLHF. The CDR3 DNA follows: TGTGCCAGCAGCCAAGAGTTCAGGGGGTTTGCTAATTCACCCCTCCACTTT.

This clone was counted between two and nine times. V and J are TRBV6-5 and TRBJ1-5, with 8 bases matching TRBD1. CDR1 and CDR2 from the germline V gene are MNHEY and SVGAGI. This CDR3 comprises 15 residues. J lost 3 bases, V lost 6 bases, and 7 bases had no gene match. CDR3 residues: CASRGGTGFNQPQHF. In nucleotides, the CDR3 is TGTGCCAGCAGAGGCGGGACAGGATTCAATCAGCCCCAGCATTTT.